The rows below give T cell receptor beta chains drawn from one sample of a study of T cells in Graves' hyperthyroidism and ophthalmopathy. One entry per CDR3 protein, called by TCRdb with MiXCR from the multiplex PCR reads. The table shows about 350,000 distinct CDR3 sequences, with about 14% occurring only once. The sample comprised blood. These TCRs come from a woman aged 25 to 45 with Graves' hyperthyroidism. Each CDR3 is given with its conserved first and last residue. D genes are given only for firm matches. Where a row states a size, it is once, few, many or the class of an expanded clone; other rows omit it.

V: TRBV13; D: -; size: many; J: TRBJ2-1; DNA: TGTGCCAGCAGCTTTGGCGCCAGGCGCAATGAGCAGTTCTTC; CDR3: CASSFGARRNEQFF
V: TRBV28; D: TRBD2; size: many; J: TRBJ2-5; DNA: TGTGCCAGCAGTTTATCCGTGGGGGGGGGTCAAGAGACCCAGTACTTC; CDR3: CASSLSVGGGQETQYF
V: TRBV6-5; D: -; size: many; J: TRBJ1-1; DNA: TGTGCCAGCAGTTACACAGGTGAAGCTTTCTTT; CDR3: CASSYTGEAFF
V: TRBV28; D: -; size: -; J: TRBJ2-5; DNA: TGTGCCAGCAGACTTCCGGGGCTCGAAGAGACCCAGTACTTC; CDR3: CASRLPGLEETQYF
V: TRBV18; D: TRBD2; size: few; J: TRBJ2-7; DNA: TGTGCCAGCTCACCACCCGCGGGAGGGCCCCACGAGCAGTACTTC; CDR3: CASSPPAGGPHEQYF
V: TRBV28; D: TRBD2; size: many; J: TRBJ2-3; DNA: TGTGCCAGCAGGTCCGCCGTTAAATTAGCGGGAAAGGATACGCAGTATTTT; CDR3: CASRSAVKLAGKDTQYF
V: TRBV20-1; D: -; size: many; J: TRBJ1-1; DNA: TGCAGTGCTAGATTTTCGGGGGGCCCCACTGAAGCTTTCTTT; CDR3: CSARFSGGPTEAFF
V: TRBV6-1; D: -; size: many; J: TRBJ2-2; DNA: TGTGCCAGCAGTCCAGCTGGGGCCACACAAACCGGGGAGCTGTTTTTT; CDR3: CASSPAGATQTGELFF
V: TRBV9; D: TRBD1; size: few; J: TRBJ2-7; DNA: TGTGCCAGCAGCCCCGCACAGGGGCCCTCCTACGAGCAGTACTTC; CDR3: CASSPAQGPSYEQYF
V: TRBV28; D: -; size: -; J: TRBJ1-5; DNA: TGTGCCAGCAGTACTCGGGTCAGAATCAATCAGCCCCAGCATTTT; CDR3: CASSTRVRINQPQHF